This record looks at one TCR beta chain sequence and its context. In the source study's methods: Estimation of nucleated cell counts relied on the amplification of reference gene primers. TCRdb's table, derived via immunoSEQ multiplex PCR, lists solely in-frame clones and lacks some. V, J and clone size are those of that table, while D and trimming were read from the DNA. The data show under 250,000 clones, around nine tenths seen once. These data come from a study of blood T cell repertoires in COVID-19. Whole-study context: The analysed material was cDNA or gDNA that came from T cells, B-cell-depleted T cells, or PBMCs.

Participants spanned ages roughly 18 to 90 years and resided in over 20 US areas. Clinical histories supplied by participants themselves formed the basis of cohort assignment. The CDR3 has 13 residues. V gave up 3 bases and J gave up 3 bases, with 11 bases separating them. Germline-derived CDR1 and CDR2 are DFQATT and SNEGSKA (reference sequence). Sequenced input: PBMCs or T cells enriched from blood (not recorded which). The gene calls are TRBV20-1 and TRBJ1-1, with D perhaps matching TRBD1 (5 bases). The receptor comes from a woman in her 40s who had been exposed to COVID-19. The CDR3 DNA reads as TGCAGTGCTAGTAGGGGTACGGACACTGAAGCTTTCTTT. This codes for CSASRGTDTEAFF.